This T cell receptor beta chain was obtained from a study of blood T cell repertoires in COVID-19. On the study more broadly: The United States, Italy and Spain supplied acute and convalescent COVID-19 samples. PBMCs, B-cell-depleted T cells, or T cells were the source of the cDNA or gDNA that made up the material.

The authors' processing: Cell counts per sample came from amplifying reference gene primers. Some clones are missing from TCRdb's copy, which holds only in-frame ones; the method was immunoSEQ multiplex PCR. For V, J and clone size, that table is used; D and trimming come from the DNA. Among over 60,000 clones listed, 80% to 95% were seen once. Germline V lookup: CDR1 LGHNA, CDR2 YSLEER. The CDR3 runs 16 residues. Trimming took 8 bases from V and 5 from J; bases not matched to a gene: 11. The Seattle site enrolled patients during active infection and followed them longitudinally. The sequence came from a man between 50 and 59 years old with COVID-19, enrolled during active disease. The specimen sequenced was peripheral blood. The chain employs TRBV4-3 and TRBJ2-1; 11 bases are shared with TRBD2. The DNA of the CDR3 is TGCGCCAGCCGGCAAGGACTAGCGGGTCCCCACAATGAGCAGTTCTTC. Translating it yields CASRQGLAGPHNEQFF.